This T cell receptor (beta chain) stems from a study of T cell responses to AZD1222 COVID-19 vaccine. Losses at the gene ends were 1 base for V and 13 bases for J; bases not matched to a gene: 11. The CDR3 has 15 amino acids. Germline V lookup: CDR1 SGHVS, CDR2 FQNEAQ. General study findings and limits: Per reports, nearly half of all spike-specific TCRs target regions that are unmutated in variants. Repertoire sampling happened only post peak T cell response. After two AZD1222 doses, spike-specific TCR breadth and depth rose versus day 0. Possibly, clonal diversity was underestimated; donors were largely white British and included more females.

In the case of this clone: No antigen is known for it.

Sequencing used immunoSEQ multiplex PCR; TCRdb keeps in-frame clones, though not all of them. The table includes 95,000 to 150,000 clones, approximately 90% detected once. This sequence originates from an adult in good health. The starting material was peripheral blood, obtained on day 0 of MenACWY control vaccination. The J gene is TRBJ2-5, the V gene TRBV7-8; TRBD2 aligns across 11 bases. In DNA form, the CDR3 reads TGTGCCAGCAGCTTAGGCCCGACTAGCGGGGCTTCGACGTACTTC. It codes for CASSLGPTSGASTYF.